This T cell receptor (beta chain) is drawn from a study of response to subunit inactivated influenza vaccine. In TCRdb, the RT-PCR reads were re-called with MiXCR into one record per CDR3 protein. The data hold some 150,000 distinct CDR3 sequences, with approximately 12% observed a single time. Looked up from germline, CDR1 is LGHNA and CDR2 is YSLEER. The CDR3 totals 13 residues. This clonotype has only a few counts. Compared with germline, one end of the junction differs, possibly owing to a read error. These data also formed part of another study, on T cells expressing NK-cell markers. This second study notes: 5'RACE template switching with UMIs produced the TCR beta cDNA. HCMV seropositivity characterized most of the eight sequenced donors, and seronegativity one. In roughly 6 donors, dominant CD3+CD56+NKG2C+ clones formed 1.0-7.0% of CD8+ cells.

This TCR came from a man in his fifties who received an inactivated influenza vaccine. V is TRBV4-3 and J is TRBJ2-3; D may match TRBD1 or TRBD2 (6 bases each). The sample here was CD8+ T cells sorted from PBMCs, taken about 11 days after vaccination. The CDR3 spells CASSQDEGGTQYF. The DNA for the CDR3 is TGCGCCAGCAGCCAAGATGAGGGGGGTACGCAATATTTT.